One and the same sample provided the 3 T cell receptor beta chains below, sequenced in a study of cytomegalovirus exposure and HLA in healthy donors. Researchers ran the PCR with 60 Vbeta and 13 Jbeta primers. Profiled with immunoSEQ multiplex PCR; TCRdb holds only in-frame clones, not every one. The data hold 45,000 to 65,000 clones, with around 70% observed a single time. The specimen was PBMCs. These receptors were taken from a man aged 18 to 35 in good health and CMV-seronegative.

V gene TRBV28 combines with J gene TRBJ1-5; unclear D gene. V gave up 7 bases and J gave up 5 bases, with 21 bases separating them. This CDR3 contains 16 residues. Looked up from germline, CDR1 is MDHEN and CDR2 is SYDVKM. CDR3 sequence reads: CASTHDIGGLDQPQHF. The CDR3 DNA reads as TGTGCCAGCACCCACGATATCGGAGGTTTGGATCAGCCCCAGCATTTT.

The CDR3 is CASSLDDQGYVDEKLFF. CDR3 bases: TGTGCCAGCAGCTTAGACGATCAGGGGTATGTGGATGAAAAACTGTTTTTT. J is TRBJ1-4 and V is TRBV11-2; D is perhaps TRBD1 (6 bases). V lost 0 bases, J lost 6 bases, and 17 bases lay in between. CDR1 and CDR2 from the germline V gene are SGHAT and FQNNGV. This CDR3 contains 17 residues.

The DNA for the CDR3 is TGTGCCAGCAGTCACAACGCCCTAGCGGGAGGGATCAATGAGCAGTTCTTC. Its protein product is CASSHNALAGGINEQFF. The rearrangement joins TRBV6-9 to TRBJ2-1, with 12 bases lining up with TRBD2. The germline CDR1 and CDR2 sequences are MNHGY and SVAAGI. V lost 5 bases, J lost 6 bases, and 11 bases stayed unmatched. The CDR3 spans 17 residues.